Sequencing of this T cell receptor (beta chain) was carried out in a study of CD8+ T cells in alopecia areata. Study results and caveats: Lesional scalp, notably in alopecia totalis/universalis, had clonality above that of normal scalp. With patients, TCR sharing proved less clear than in mice, a difference possibly related to HLA.

Sequencing used cDNA as its template, made by extracting RNA and reverse transcribing it. The data were produced by immunoSEQ multiplex PCR, yet TCRdb's version contains in-frame clones alone and is incomplete. The sample holds 150,000 to 200,000 clones, 45% to 60% seen once. From germline, CDR1 is MGHRA and CDR2 YSYEKL. CDR3 length equals 16 residues. The junction had 5 bases not matched to a gene; V was cut back by 1 base and J by 8 bases. About this clone itself: Its antigen is not identified.

The clonotype was recovered from a human donor in good health. V gene TRBV4-1 combines with J gene TRBJ2-3, with 14 positions matching TRBD2. The sample was CD4+ T cells sorted from blood. The CDR3: CASSQVGLAGGGTQYF. CDR3 coding DNA: TGCGCCAGCAGCCAAGTAGGACTAGCGGGAGGTGGTACGCAGTATTTT.